The 18 T cell receptor beta chains below all came from one sample that was sequenced in a study of chemoradiotherapy in HPV16-positive cancers. Profiling relied on immunoSEQ multiplex PCR, and the TCRdb table lists in-frame clones only, not all of them. The sample has about 20,000 clones, approximately 92% seen once. The sequenced sample was blood, obtained from a patient who underwent chemoradiotherapy. These receptors were obtained from a human donor with HPV-associated anogenital cancer.

The rearrangement links TRBV9 to TRBJ2-3, with a possible D match to TRBD2 (5 bases). The CDR3 length is 12 residues. Germline CDR1 is SGDLS and CDR2 is YYNGEE. Trimming removed 5 bases at V and 9 bases at J, with 13 bases between. The CDR3 DNA sequence: TGTGCCAGCAGTCCGGACGGGGAGACGCAGTATTTT. Protein product: CASSPDGETQYF. Full variable domain (remainder filled in from reference TRBV9 and TRBJ2-3): DSGVTQTPKHLITATGQRVTLRCSPRSGDLSVYWYQQSLDQGLQFLIQYYNGEERAKGNILERFSAQQFPDLHSELNLSSLELGDSALYFCASSPDGETQYFGPGTRLTVL.

This clone showed up just once. V and J are TRBV6-5 and TRBJ2-7; TRBD1 might be the D (6 bases). The CDR3 is 14 amino acids. Trimming shortened V by 5 bases and J by 0 bases, and 11 bases separated the two germline ends. Germline V gene sequence: CDR1 MNHEY, CDR2 SVGAGI. Written as DNA, the CDR3 is TGTGCCAGCAGTCGAGGACAGCTCTCCTACGAGCAGTACTTC. Its translation is CASSRGQLSYEQYF.

V is TRBV15 and J is TRBJ2-1; 8 bases are shared with TRBD1. The CDR3 is 17 amino acids. Germline lookup yields CDR1 LNHNV and CDR2 YYDKDF (reference sequence). Trimming removed 0 bases from V and 5 bases from J; junction bases left unmatched: 9. CDR3 sequence reads: CATSREGPRTGNNEQFF. CDR3 DNA sequence: TGTGCCACCAGCAGAGAAGGTCCGCGGACAGGGAACAATGAGCAGTTCTTC. Full variable domain (outside the CDR3, taken from reference TRBV15 and TRBJ2-1): DAMVIQNPRYQVTQFGKPVTLSCSQTLNHNVMYWYQQKSSQAPKLLFHYYDKDFNNEADTPDNFQSRRPNTSFCFLDIRSPGLGDTAMYLCATSREGPRTGNNEQFFGPGTRLTVL.

The chain couples TRBV11-3 to TRBJ2-1; the D is unclear. CDR1 SGHNT and CDR2 YENEEA come from the germline V gene. The V gene lost 1 base and the J gene lost 8 bases, with 3 bases spanning the gap. The CDR3 runs 11 residues. The CDR3 DNA follows: TGTGCCAGCAGCTTAGGGTATGAGCAGTTCTTC. As protein: CASSLGYEQFF.

The V and J genes are TRBV7-6 and TRBJ2-1, with 15 bases aligning to TRBD2. The CDR3 spans 18 residues. The germline CDR1 and CDR2 sequences are SGHVS and FNYEAQ. After removal of 5 bases from V and 1 base from J, the junction contained 6 bases not matched to a gene. The CDR3 region is CASSPGLAGGRSYNEQFF. As DNA, the CDR3 is TGTGCCAGCAGCCCCGGACTAGCGGGGGGGCGGTCCTACAATGAGCAGTTCTTC.

The chain recombines TRBV7-3 with TRBJ2-3; TRBD2 matches 9 bases. The CDR3 extends over 15 amino acids. V shed 2 bases, J shed 4 bases, and the junction held 4 bases outside the gene matches. CDR1 and CDR2 (germline): SGHTA, FQGTGA. CDR3 in DNA: TGTGCCAGCAGCTTAGGGGCGGGGGGGCCAGATACGCAGTATTTT. It yields the protein CASSLGAGGPDTQYF.

This rearrangement joins TRBV4-1 to TRBJ2-1, with 8 bases lining up with TRBD2. The V gene's germline CDR1 is MGHRA and CDR2 YSYEKL. The CDR3 extends over 15 amino acids. V was clipped by 2 bases and J by 9 bases; unmatched bases: 9. The CDR3 is CASSQPQRELGEQFF. The CDR3 bases are TGCGCCAGCAGCCAACCGCAGCGGGAGCTCGGTGAGCAGTTCTTC.

This chain joins TRBV9 and TRBJ1-1; 9 bases are shared with TRBD1. CDR3 length: 17 residues. Germline V gene sequence: CDR1 SGDLS, CDR2 YYNGEE. V lost 5 bases and J lost 2; bases outside the gene matches: 13. Written as DNA, the CDR3 is TGTGCCAGCAGGGAGACAGGGGGGCAGGGTAATAACACTGAAGCTTTCTTT. It is translated as CASRETGGQGNNTEAFF.

The rearrangement links TRBV28 to TRBJ2-3; TRBD2 agrees at 11 bases. With V trimmed by 5 bases and J by 5 bases, 9 bases remained unmatched. Germline V lookup: CDR1 MDHEN, CDR2 SYDVKM. This CDR3 region has 16 residues. The chain's CDR3 is CASSTPTSGSRDTQYF. For the CDR3, the DNA is TGTGCCAGCAGTACCCCTACTAGCGGGAGTAGAGATACGCAGTATTTT.

The chain is built from TRBV7-2 and TRBJ1-2; D call uncertain. The CDR3 totals 16 residues. Germline V gene lookup returns CDR1 SGHTA and CDR2 FQGNSA. Trimming removed 2 bases from V and 0 bases from J, with 13 bases in between. In DNA form, the CDR3 reads TGTGCCAGCAGCTTATGGGCAGGAGAACCTAACTATGGCTACACCTTC. This sequence encodes CASSLWAGEPNYGYTF.

This clone was counted a single time. V and J are TRBV2 and TRBJ2-3; no clear D gene. Trimming cost V 2 bases and J 0 bases, with 6 bases left between them. Germline CDR1 is SNHLY and CDR2 is FYNNEI. The CDR3 length is 14 residues. This chain's CDR3 is CASSEKRSTDTQYF. Written as DNA, the CDR3 is TGTGCCAGCAGTGAAAAGCGAAGCACAGATACGCAGTATTTT.

The chain has TRBV5-4 and TRBJ1-2, with D uncertain. The length of the CDR3 is 12 residues. Between the trimmed V and J ends, which lost 1 base and 6 bases, there was a span of 7 bases. Germline lookup yields CDR1 SGHNT and CDR2 YYREEE (reference sequence). Here the CDR3 reads CASSLYGNGYTF. The CDR3 DNA reads TGTGCCAGCAGCTTGTATGGGAATGGCTACACCTTC.

The chain links TRBV6-5 to TRBJ1-2; 7 nucleotides align to TRBD1. The germline V gene encodes CDR1 MNHEY and CDR2 SVGAGI. With V trimmed by 0 bases and J by 4 bases, 2 bases remained unmatched. The CDR3 is made up of 14 amino acids. CDR3 nucleotide sequence: TGTGCCAGCAGTTACTCACAGGGGACCTATGGCTACACCTTC. Amino acid sequence: CASSYSQGTYGYTF.

The V and J genes are TRBV18 and TRBJ1-4; D might be TRBD1 (6 bases). The CDR3 runs to 14 residues. CDR1 and CDR2 (germline): KGHSH, LQKENI. Between the trimmed V and J ends, which lost 1 base and 8 bases, there was a span of 11 bases. The chain's CDR3 is CASSPQGGYEKLFF. As DNA, the CDR3 is TGTGCCAGCTCACCACAGGGGGGTTACGAAAAACTGTTTTTT.

This clone was found once. The chain employs TRBV25-1 and TRBJ2-7; no clear D gene. Trimming left V 6 bases short and J 4 bases short, with 13 bases between. The V gene's germline CDR1 is MGHDK and CDR2 SYGVNS. The length of the CDR3 is 13 residues. The CDR3 DNA reads TGTGCCAGCAGGGCGGCAGGATTATACGAGCAGTACTTC. Encoded protein: CASRAAGLYEQYF.

V and J are TRBV18 and TRBJ1-4, with TRBD1 matching over 9 bases. Per germline, CDR1 KGHSH and CDR2 LQKENI. V shed 3 bases and J 8 bases; nucleotides not matched to a gene: 16. This CDR3 is 18 amino acids long. In DNA, the CDR3 is TGTGCCAGCTCACCTTCCATCCCAGGGACAGGGAACGAGGAAAAACTGTTTTTT. Translated: CASSPSIPGTGNEEKLFF.

V and J are TRBV7-9 and TRBJ1-3; D not resolved. Per the germline V gene, CDR1 is SEHNR and CDR2 is FQNEAQ (reference sequence). The CDR3 consists of 14 residues. V shed 3 bases and J shed 0 bases, with 6 bases lying between them. CDR3 protein: CASSFESSGNTIYF. Written as DNA, the CDR3 is TGTGCCAGCAGCTTCGAGAGCTCTGGAAACACCATATATTTT.

The chain is built from TRBV7-2 and TRBJ2-7; D is uncertain. Trimming shortened V by 1 base and J by 6 bases, and 16 bases separated the two germline ends. The CDR3 contains 15 residues. Germline V gives CDR1 SGHTA, CDR2 FQGNSA. The CDR3 DNA follows: TGTGCCAGCAGCTTAGATCCCGGGCAAAGCTTCGAGCAGTACTTC. It yields the protein CASSLDPGQSFEQYF. Drawing the rest from reference TRBV7-2 and TRBJ2-7, the complete variable domain is GAGVSQSPSNKVTEKGKDVELRCDPISGHTALYWYRQSLGQGLEFLIYFQGNSAPDKSGLPSDRFSAERTGGSVSTLTIQRTQQEDSAVYLCASSLDPGQSFEQYFGPGTRLTVT.